This T cell receptor beta chain was identified during a study of breast tumors, draining lymph nodes, adjacent tissues. Study-level points and caveats: Tumor T cell lymph node origin was a supported hypothesis, not proven. The data were judged consistent with most tumor T cells coming from lymph node and expanding in tumor. Tumor repertoires ranked between lymph nodes and nontumor tissue in diversity, with V and J gene preferences. Compared with basal-like, luminal-like tumors shared significantly more repertoire with nontumor tissue.

Germline CDR1 is LNHDA and CDR2 is SQIVND (reference sequence). Trimming cost V 5 bases and J 0 bases, with 13 bases left between them. The CDR3 is 15 amino acids. For this clonotype: Antigen: not known.

TCRdb called the multiplex PCR reads again in MiXCR, with one record for every CDR3 protein. The sample has around 300,000 distinct CDR3 sequences, around 30% seen once. The lymph nodes were axillary draining lymph nodes from breast cancer patients. The specimen was axillary lymph node tissue. The source of this sequence is a female donor with breast cancer. Some clones in this sample may be carry-over from other donors' samples. The chain is built from TRBV19 and TRBJ2-5; D gene uncertain. CDR3 in amino acids: CASSVSDLYQETQYF. The CDR3 coding sequence is TGTGCCAGTAGTGTTTCCGATTTGTACCAAGAGACCCAGTACTTC.